These 18 T cell receptor beta chains came from one sample sequenced in a study of monozygotic twins with inflammatory bowel disease. TCRdb re-called the 5' RACE reads; every CDR3 protein appears as one record, without DNA. The table lists approximately 400,000 distinct CDR3 sequences. The sample was blood. The receptors derive from a human donor with ulcerative colitis or Crohn's disease, or a healthy co-twin of an affected twin (not recorded which).

V usage is TRBV28 and J usage is TRBJ2-7. The CDR3 is 11 residues long. Germline-derived CDR1 and CDR2 are MDHEN and SYDVKM. The CDR3 region is CASSLTYEQYF.

This chain connects TRBV10-3 to TRBJ2-7; TCRdb's D call of TRBD1 is untestable without DNA. This CDR3 contains 12 residues. Germline V gives CDR1 ENHRY, CDR2 SYGVKD. The CDR3 sequence: CAMGDSAYEQYF.

The chain employs TRBV20-1 and TRBJ1-1. Germline V gene data show CDR1 as DFQATT and CDR2 as SNEGSKA (reference sequence). The CDR3 consists of 13 residues. CDR3 residues: CSASAALNTEAFF.

The rearrangement links TRBV7-8 to TRBJ2-2; as DNA is missing, the TRBD2 call by TCRdb cannot be tested. Germline V gene data show CDR1 as SGHVS and CDR2 as FQNEAQ. The CDR3 totals 15 residues. The chain's CDR3 is CASSLVVGRTGELFF.

V gene TRBV5-6 combines with J gene TRBJ2-1. Germline CDR1 reads SGHDT; CDR2 reads YYEEEE. This CDR3 is built from 12 residues. The CDR3 is CASSRSLNEQFF.

The chain recombines TRBV5-6 with TRBJ2-2. Per germline, CDR1 SGHDT and CDR2 YYEEEE. CDR3 length equals 14 residues. CDR3 sequence: CASSLQPNTGELFF.

The V call is TRBV6-1, the J call TRBJ1-5; TCRdb outputs TRBD1, but without DNA this stays unchecked. In germline, CDR1 is MNHNS, CDR2 SASEGT. The CDR3 totals 18 residues. The CDR3 is CASRVGTGLEFGNQPQHF.

The rearrangement links TRBV2 to TRBJ2-3; absent DNA, TCRdb's TRBD1 call cannot be checked. The length of the CDR3 is 16 residues. Germline V gene lookup returns CDR1 SNHLY and CDR2 FYNNEI. The CDR3 loop is CASTLEAVPSTDTQYF.

The chain joins TRBV7-9 to TRBJ1-6; as DNA is missing, the TRBD1 call by TCRdb cannot be tested. CDR3 length: 15 amino acids. CDR1 is SEHNR and CDR2 is FQNEAQ in the germline V gene (reference sequence). CDR3: CASSYRGDGNSPLHF.

The J gene is TRBJ2-2, the V gene TRBV3-1. The CDR3 sequence is 15 residues long. CDR1 and CDR2 (germline): LGHDT, YNNKEL (reference sequence). The CDR3 region is CASSQGILNTGELFF.

The chain links TRBV5-1 to TRBJ2-7. CDR1 and CDR2 from the germline V gene are SGHRS and YFSETQ. The CDR3 extends over 14 amino acids. CDR3 loop: CASSLDRANHEQYF.

The chain has TRBV3-1 and TRBJ1-5. Germline CDR1 LGHDT, CDR2 YNNKEL (reference sequence). The CDR3 has 15 residues. CDR3: CASSQDAGGGQPQHF.

This chain connects TRBV2 to TRBJ1-1; no DNA is available, so the TRBD1 call from TCRdb remains unchecked. CDR1 is SNHLY and CDR2 is FYNNEI in the germline V gene. This CDR3 region has 13 residues. This CDR3 reads CASVTGAGTEAFF.

The V call is TRBV19, the J call TRBJ2-2; the D call from TCRdb, TRBD1, cannot be confirmed without DNA. Germline loops: CDR1 LNHDA, CDR2 SQIVND (reference sequence). The CDR3 is 15 residues long. The CDR3 reads CASFPGQVNTGELFF.

This chain links TRBV7-2 with TRBJ2-3; the D gene TCRdb calls, TRBD1, cannot be checked with no DNA. The CDR3 extends over 14 amino acids. Germline values: CDR1 SGHTA, CDR2 FQGNSA. CDR3 protein: CASSARVTPDTQYF. Together with reference TRBV7-2 and TRBJ2-3, the CDR3 gives the full variable domain: GAGVSQSPSNKVTEKGKDVELRCDPISGHTALYWYRQSLGQGLEFLIYFQGNSAPDKSGLPSDRFSAERTGGSVSTLTIQRTQQEDSAVYLCASSARVTPDTQYFGPGTRLTVL.

The gene calls are TRBV19 and TRBJ1-1; no DNA is available, so the TRBD1 call from TCRdb remains unchecked. The CDR3 extends over 13 amino acids. Germline CDR1 and CDR2: LNHDA and SQIVND (reference sequence). The CDR3 region is CASRRQGNTEAFF.

The chain couples TRBV5-1 to TRBJ1-5; the TRBD1 assignment by TCRdb is unverifiable without DNA. The CDR3 has 14 residues. CDR1 is SGHRS, CDR2 YFSETQ, per germline. CDR3 region: CASSLSGVDQPQHF. Supplemented by reference TRBV5-1 and TRBJ1-5, the full variable domain reads KAGVTQTPRYLIKTRGQQVTLSCSPISGHRSVSWYQQTPGQGLQFLFEYFSETQRNKGNFPGRFSGRQFSNSRSEMNVSTLELGDSALYLCASSLSGVDQPQHFGDGTRLSIL.

The J gene is TRBJ2-2, the V gene TRBV5-1; TCRdb gives TRBD1 as the D gene, but with no DNA this cannot be confirmed. The germline V gene encodes CDR1 SGHRS and CDR2 YFSETQ. This CDR3 has 15 amino acids. This chain's CDR3 is CPSSPDRGRTGELFF.